Following are 27 T cell receptor beta chains from one sample sequenced in a study of shared clonotypes between healthy human individuals. The repertoire was sequenced with immunoSEQ multiplex PCR; TCRdb's copy has only in-frame clones and lacks some. The sample includes roughly 720,000 clones, around 91% of them seen just once. The sequenced sample consisted of memory CD8+ T cells from PBMCs. Subset in this sample: CD45RO+ cells pooled with CCR7-negative TemRA cells. These receptors all come from a man aged 18 to 29 in good health. Some clones in this sample may be carry-over from other donors' samples.

The CDR3 spells CASSFPYNEQFF. CDR3 nucleotides: TGTGCCAGCAGCTTTCCTTACAATGAGCAGTTCTTC. The V call is TRBV7-6, the J call TRBJ2-1; D unresolved. CDR3 length: 12 amino acids. CDR1 is SGHVS and CDR2 is FNYEAQ in the germline V gene. Trimming pared 3 bases from V and 4 bases from J, leaving 4 bases between.

This sequence joins TRBV28 and TRBJ1-1; D possibly corresponds to TRBD1 (6 bases). Germline V gene sequence: CDR1 MDHEN, CDR2 SYDVKM. This CDR3 is built from 14 residues. With 2 bases removed from V and 4 bases from J, the gap between germline ends came to 11 bases. Written as DNA, the CDR3 is TGTGCCAGCAGTTTAGCAGGGGCCGGCACTGAAGCTTTCTTT. Residues: CASSLAGAGTEAFF.

The chain combines TRBV5-1 with TRBJ2-7; 10 bases are a match to TRBD1. Germline V CDR1 and CDR2: SGHRS, YFSETQ. The CDR3 spans 15 residues. Germline trimming cut 1 base from V and 5 bases from J; bases unmatched to any gene: 6. DNA of the CDR3: TGCGCCAGCAGCTTGTCAGGGACAGGGGTCCACGAGCAGTACTTC. As protein: CASSLSGTGVHEQYF.

The chain uses TRBV5-5 and TRBJ2-7; D is ambiguous. CDR3 length: 14 residues. The germline V gene encodes CDR1 SGHKS and CDR2 YYEKEE (reference sequence). V lost 7 bases, J lost 3 bases, and 17 bases lay in between. In DNA form, the CDR3 reads TGTGCCAGCGATTCTTTTTTCCCGTACTACGAGCAGTACTTC. Protein: CASDSFFPYYEQYF. Filled out from reference TRBV5-5 and TRBJ2-7, the complete variable domain reads DAGVTQSPTHLIKTRGQQVTLRCSPISGHKSVSWYQQVLGQGPQFIFQYYEKEERGRGNFPDRFSARQFPNYSSELNVNALLLGDSALYLCASDSFFPYYEQYFGPGTRLTVT.

This clone was recorded only once. The gene calls are TRBV28 and TRBJ1-5; D is ambiguous. Trimming stripped 2 bases from V and 3 bases from J, with 8 bases between. CDR3 length: 14 residues. Germline CDR1 and CDR2: MDHEN and SYDVKM. The CDR3 region is CASSLSRYNQPQHF. The CDR3 bases are TGTGCCAGCAGTTTAAGCAGATACAATCAGCCCCAGCATTTT. The whole variable domain, filled in from reference TRBV28 and TRBJ1-5, reads DVKVTQSSRYLVKRTGEKVFLECVQDMDHENMFWYRQDPGLGLRLIYFSYDVKMKEKGDIPEGYSVSREKKERFSLILESASTNQTSMYLCASSLSRYNQPQHFGDGTRLSIL.

The gene calls are TRBV6-1 and TRBJ1-2; 12 nucleotides agree with TRBD1. Germline CDR1 reads MNHNS; CDR2 reads SASEGT. The CDR3 extends over 15 amino acids. Trimming removed 6 bases from V and 7 bases from J; junction bases left unmatched: 9. CDR3 DNA: TGTGCCAGCAGGGCCGGGACAGGGGGCATCGGTGGCTACACCTTC. Its protein product is CASRAGTGGIGGYTF.

The V gene is TRBV27, the J gene TRBJ1-5, with TRBD1 as a possible D gene (6 bases). CDR1 MNHEY and CDR2 SMNVEV come from the germline V gene (reference sequence). V lost 6 bases and J lost 6, with 12 bases in between. The CDR3 extends over 13 amino acids. CDR3 sequence reads: CASSGAGAQPQHF. DNA for the CDR3: TGTGCCAGCAGCGGGGCAGGGGCTCAGCCCCAGCATTTT.

This chain joins TRBV27 and TRBJ1-2; D is unresolved. Trimming cost V 1 base and J 4 bases, with 10 bases left between them. The CDR3 is 14 amino acids. Germline values: CDR1 MNHEY, CDR2 SMNVEV (reference sequence). This CDR3 reads CASSLLRGGYGYTF. CDR3 nucleotide sequence: TGTGCCAGCAGTTTATTACGGGGAGGCTATGGCTACACCTTC.

The chain has TRBV4-1 and TRBJ1-1; 7 nucleotides line up with TRBD1. The CDR3 has 15 residues. The V gene's germline CDR1 is MGHRA and CDR2 YSYEKL. V was pared by 3 bases and J by 4 bases, with 8 bases of the junction left unmatched. As DNA, the CDR3 is TGCGCCAGCAGCCAGAAGCAGGGGGTGTTCACTGAAGCTTTCTTT. As protein: CASSQKQGVFTEAFF.

The genes are TRBV13 and TRBJ1-1, with no clear D. V gave up 3 bases and J gave up 4 bases, with 9 bases separating them. The CDR3 is 13 amino acids. Germline V gene lookup returns CDR1 PRHDT and CDR2 FYEKMQ (reference sequence). Here the CDR3 DNA reads TGTGCCAGCAGCTTCTCTCTGAGCACTGAAGCTTTCTTT. Protein: CASSFSLSTEAFF.

The chain has TRBV19 and TRBJ2-7, with 8 bases lining up with TRBD2. Germline lookup yields CDR1 LNHDA and CDR2 SQIVND (reference sequence). V trimming: 3 bases; J trimming: 2 bases; junction bases outside the gene matches: 9. This CDR3 region has 16 residues. The CDR3 nucleotides read TGTGCCAGTAGTATCCGGCCGGGACTAGTCCCCTACGAGCAGTACTTC. Translation gives CASSIRPGLVPYEQYF.

The chain recombines TRBV19 with TRBJ1-2; TRBD1 might be the D (5 bases). The V gene's germline CDR1 is LNHDA and CDR2 SQIVND (reference sequence). Deletions cut 0 bases from V and 5 bases from J, with 10 bases between. CDR3 length equals 14 residues. The CDR3 DNA sequence: TGTGCCAGTAGTATAGAACAGGCCCTATATGGCTACACCTTC. This gives the protein CASSIEQALYGYTF.

CDR3 DNA: TGTGCCAGCAGTTCGGGACAGGGTTCGGAGAACACCGGGGAGCTGTTTTTT. This translates into CASSSGQGSENTGELFF. The V gene is TRBV27, the J gene TRBJ2-2; 9 nucleotides match TRBD1. V dropped 4 bases and J dropped 1; count of bases not matched to a gene: 7. CDR1 and CDR2 from the germline V gene are MNHEY and SMNVEV (reference sequence). This CDR3 contains 17 residues.

This clone has only a few counts. This chain joins TRBV4-3 and TRBJ2-5, with D possibly being TRBD1 (6 bases). The last part of the DNA fits TRBJ2-7 better; the J call may be wrong. The CDR3 sequence is 13 residues long. The germline gives CDR1 LGHNA, CDR2 YSLEER. CDR3 in amino acids: CASSQAQGYEQYF. The CDR3 DNA reads TGCGCCAGCAGCCAGGCACAGGGCTACGAGCAGTACTTC.

This chain connects TRBV27 to TRBJ2-1; 13 bases agree with TRBD2. Germline V gives CDR1 MNHEY, CDR2 SMNVEV (reference sequence). This CDR3 region has 18 residues. The V segment lost 3 bases and the J segment 6 bases; nucleotides outside the gene matches: 11. This CDR3 is CASSLPKTSGRLGNEQFF. DNA for the CDR3: TGTGCCAGCAGTTTGCCGAAGACTAGCGGGAGGTTGGGCAATGAGCAGTTCTTC.

This rearrangement joins TRBV9 to TRBJ2-5; 7 bases are shared with TRBD2. Trimming cost V 3 bases and J 4 bases; bases outside gene matches: 9. This CDR3 region has 15 residues. Germline CDR1 is SGDLS and CDR2 is YYNGEE. CDR3 coding DNA: TGTGCCAGCAGCGCCGGACTAGGAGGGAGAGAGACCCAGTACTTC. Amino acids: CASSAGLGGRETQYF. Filled out from reference TRBV9 and TRBJ2-5, the complete variable domain reads DSGVTQTPKHLITATGQRVTLRCSPRSGDLSVYWYQQSLDQGLQFLIQYYNGEERAKGNILERFSAQQFPDLHSELNLSSLELGDSALYFCASSAGLGGRETQYFGPGTRLLVL.

This rearrangement joins TRBV4-3 to TRBJ2-5; D is perhaps TRBD1 or TRBD2 (5 bases each). The closer fit of TRBJ2-7 to the DNA end suggests the J call may be wrong. This CDR3 is 15 amino acids long. CDR1 is LGHNA, CDR2 YSLEER, per germline. CDR3 sequence reads: CASSQDRDLLSEQYF. In DNA, the CDR3 is TGCGCCAGCAGCCAAGATAGGGACCTCCTGTCCGAGCAGTACTTC.

The J gene is TRBJ2-5, the V gene TRBV4-1; D unresolved. The end of the DNA fits TRBJ2-7 better, so the J call may be wrong. The CDR3 contains 16 residues. The germline V gene encodes CDR1 MGHRA and CDR2 YSYEKL. CDR3 in amino acids: CASSQDYVDSGYEQYF. The CDR3 bases are TGCGCCAGCAGCCAAGATTACGTCGACTCCGGCTACGAGCAGTACTTC.

The chain is built from TRBV27 and TRBJ1-5; TRBD1 matches 7 bases. This CDR3 spans 15 amino acids. Germline V gene data show CDR1 as MNHEY and CDR2 as SMNVEV (reference sequence). V was clipped by 3 bases and J by 3 bases; unmatched bases: 5. In DNA, the CDR3 is TGTGCCAGCAGTTTGTACAGGGGAAACAATCAGCCCCAGCATTTT. This gives the protein CASSLYRGNNQPQHF.

The J gene is TRBJ1-1, the V gene TRBV9; weak D call: TRBD1 (6 bases). Germline CDR1 and CDR2: SGDLS and YYNGEE. The CDR3 sequence is 22 residues long. V was trimmed by 0 bases and J by 0 bases, leaving 30 bases between them. CDR3 sequence (DNA): TGTGCCAGCAGCGTAGGAGTCAACCCATCCCCTCGGGACACATCTATGAACACTGAAGCTTTCTTT. As protein: CASSVGVNPSPRDTSMNTEAFF.

The CDR3 nucleotides read TGTGCCAGTAGTACGCTCGGGGTAGGAAATCAGCCCCAGCATTTT. This codes for CASSTLGVGNQPQHF. The chain couples TRBV19 to TRBJ1-5; D is unclear. The CDR3 length is 15 residues. The germline gives CDR1 LNHDA, CDR2 SQIVND (reference sequence). With 4 bases removed from V and 4 bases from J, the gap between germline ends came to 14 bases.

The genes are TRBV9 and TRBJ2-6; 7 bases line up with TRBD1. After removal of 0 bases from V and 0 bases from J, the junction contained 18 bases not matched to a gene. The CDR3 consists of 22 residues. Germline CDR1 is SGDLS and CDR2 is YYNGEE. CDR3 sequence reads: CASSVVRPRRAGGFSGANVLTF. In nucleotides, the CDR3 is TGTGCCAGCAGCGTAGTACGGCCCCGACGGGCAGGGGGTTTCTCTGGGGCCAACGTCCTGACTTTC.

The chain joins TRBV15 to TRBJ2-2; D gene ambiguous. V dropped 0 bases and J dropped 2 bases, with 10 bases sitting between them. CDR1 and CDR2 from the germline V gene are LNHNV and YYDKDF (reference sequence). CDR3 length equals 16 residues. CDR3 residues: CATSREWAVNTGELFF. Here the CDR3 DNA reads TGTGCCACCAGCAGAGAATGGGCGGTTAACACCGGGGAGCTGTTTTTT.

The chain has TRBV4-1 and TRBJ1-6, with D tentatively TRBD1 (5 bases). This CDR3 has 12 residues. V gave up 6 bases and J gave up 9 bases, with 9 bases separating them. The germline V gene has CDR1 MGHRA and CDR2 YSYEKL. For the CDR3, the DNA is TGCGCCAGCAGGGTGGGGGGTTCACCCCTCCACTTT. This translates into CASRVGGSPLHF.

This chain's CDR3 is CASSLGPGLGNTIYF. Here the CDR3 DNA reads TGCGCCAGCAGCTTGGGACCGGGTCTAGGGAACACCATATATTTT. The chain has TRBV5-1 and TRBJ1-3, with D unresolved. Germline-derived CDR1 and CDR2 are SGHRS and YFSETQ. The ends were cut back, 0 bases at V and 7 bases at J, with 14 bases in the middle. This CDR3 is built from 15 residues.

The chain carries TRBV6-5 and TRBJ2-1, with D possibly TRBD2 on 6 matching bases. Trimming took 5 bases from V and 4 from J, leaving 15 bases between them. The germline gives CDR1 MNHEY, CDR2 SVGAGI. This CDR3 is built from 15 residues. The CDR3 loop reads CASSPHAAGYNEQFF. The DNA for the CDR3 is TGTGCCAGCAGTCCCCACGCTGCGGGGTACAATGAGCAGTTCTTC.

CDR3 DNA: TGCGCCAGCAGCTTGAGGCAGGGGGCGGCTGAAAAACTGTTTTTT. As protein: CASSLRQGAAEKLFF. The chain combines TRBV5-1 with TRBJ1-4; TRBD1 aligns across 8 bases. CDR1 is SGHRS, CDR2 YFSETQ, per germline. The CDR3 sequence is 15 residues long. V was clipped by 1 base and J by 7 bases; unmatched bases: 6.